The 3 T cell receptor beta chains below were found in one sample sequenced in a study of blood T cells in healthy people across ages. Sample-barcoded 5' priming and a J-beta primer mix drove a second PCR of about 7 to 11 cycles. TCRdb itself ran the 5' RACE reads through MiXCR, one entry per CDR3 protein. Of roughly 1,800,000 distinct CDR3 sequences in the sample, around 50% were seen once. Sequenced material: blood. These receptors came from a middle-aged woman in good health.

The chain joins TRBV10-3 to TRBJ2-5; D perhaps matches TRBD1 (6 bases). The germline V gene encodes CDR1 ENHRY and CDR2 SYGVKD. This CDR3 is 13 amino acids long. The V end lost 8 bases, the J end lost 0 bases, and 10 bases lay between the germline ends. CDR3 protein: CAIGQGYQETQYF. The CDR3 bases are TGTGCCATCGGGCAGGGGTACCAAGAGACCCAGTACTTC.

This clonotype was observed a few times. The CDR3 coding sequence is TGTGCCAGCGAGACCGATGATGGGGCCAACGTCCTGACTTTC. The encoded protein is CASETDDGANVLTF. V usage is TRBV9 and J usage is TRBJ2-6; D is uncertain. Germline-derived CDR1 and CDR2 are SGDLS and YYNGEE. This CDR3 has 14 residues. Trimming removed 7 bases from V and 3 bases from J, with 11 bases in between.

The CDR3 spells CASSLGATSVQETQYF. In nucleotides, the CDR3 is TGTGCCAGCAGCTTAGGCGCGACTAGCGTTCAAGAGACCCAGTACTTC. This chain joins TRBV7-6 and TRBJ2-5; 8 bases agree with TRBD2. The junction had 6 bases not matched to a gene; V was cut back by 1 base and J by 2 bases. The CDR3 covers 16 residues. CDR1 is SGHVS and CDR2 is FNYEAQ in the germline V gene.